The clone carrying this T cell receptor (beta chain) showed up just once. The target antigen is unknown. These data are taken from a study of somatic mutations in cytotoxic T cells in rheumatoid arthritis. The overall study: After diagnosis, patient blood (30 ml EDTA) was drawn right away, before any treatment was given. Selected populations of V beta antibody-stained T cells underwent flow sorting at nearly 100% purity; these encompassed V beta1+ cells subjected to TCRB sequencing.

Germline lookup yields CDR1 SGHNT and CDR2 YYREEE (reference sequence). CDR3 length: 12 amino acids. Between the trimmed V and J ends, which lost 4 bases and 3 bases, there was a span of 8 bases. Study outcomes and limitations: There was no knowledge of the antigen targets of the expanded CD8+ clones.

The study pulled out CD4+ and CD8+ cells with positive magnetic bead selection and then checked their purity by flow cytometry. Measured with immunoSEQ multiplex PCR; TCRdb has only the in-frame clones, and not every one. The table shows about 23,000 clones, with around 75% occurring only once. The sample was CD8+ T cells sorted from blood. V and J are TRBV5-4 and TRBJ2-7; D tentatively reads TRBD1 or TRBD2 (5 bases each). The clonotype was recovered from an adult with rheumatoid arthritis. The CDR3 region is CASSRGVYEQYF. The CDR3 coding sequence is TGTGCCAGCAGCCGGGGCGTCTACGAGCAGTACTTC.